A single sample gave rise to the 24 T cell receptor beta chains below, sequenced in a study of T cells in Graves' hyperthyroidism and ophthalmopathy. RNA transcripts yielded amplified TCR beta CDR3 regions. Researchers ran a first-round RT-PCR on the TCR CDR3 using the HTBI primer set. TCRdb reprocessed the multiplex PCR reads with MiXCR, giving one entry per CDR3 protein. Of over 500,000 distinct CDR3 sequences in the sample, 35% to 50% were seen once. Input material: peripheral blood or thyroid tissue (not recorded which). These receptor sequences come from an adult woman with Graves' disease, either hyperthyroidism or ophthalmopathy (not recorded which).

This clonotype was found a few times. The V gene is TRBV3-1, the J gene TRBJ1-2; D remains ambiguous. The V gene lost 4 bases and the J gene lost 4 bases, with 13 bases spanning the gap. Germline lookup yields CDR1 LGHDT and CDR2 YNNKEL (reference sequence). The CDR3 sequence is 14 residues long. CDR3 residues: CASSPTSTVYGYTF. The CDR3 DNA sequence: TGTGCCAGCAGCCCGACGTCAACGGTCTATGGCTACACCTTC.

The J gene is TRBJ2-7, the V gene TRBV29-1; 7 bases line up with TRBD2. J gave up 6 bases and V 5 bases, and 19 bases lay outside the gene matches. The CDR3 is 16 residues long. CDR1 SQVTM and CDR2 ANQGSEA come from the germline V gene. As DNA, the CDR3 is TGCAGCGTTCTTGGAGATCCCAGCGGGAAGGGAACCGAGCAGTACTTC. Translated: CSVLGDPSGKGTEQYF.

CDR3 DNA sequence: TGTGCCAGCAGCCAAACGACCAGACACGAGCAGTACTTC. Amino acids: CASSQTTRHEQYF. This sequence joins TRBV3-1 and TRBJ2-7; the D is unclear. Trimming left V 2 bases short and J 5 bases short, with 10 bases between. Germline V lookup: CDR1 LGHDT, CDR2 YNNKEL (reference sequence). The CDR3 spans 13 residues.

Ten or more counts support this clonotype. J is TRBJ2-2 and V is TRBV9; maybe TRBD2 (6 bases). The CDR3 extends over 14 amino acids. Germline CDR1 SGDLS, CDR2 YYNGEE. V shed 10 bases and J shed 1 base, with 14 bases lying between them. CDR3 amino acids: CASTGVQNTGELFF. DNA for the CDR3: TGTGCCTCCACGGGGGTTCAGAACACCGGGGAGCTGTTTTTT.

V is TRBV7-9 and J is TRBJ1-5, with no clear D. The length of the CDR3 is 15 residues. From germline, CDR1 is SEHNR and CDR2 FQNEAQ (reference sequence). The V gene lost 5 bases and the J gene lost 0 bases, with 11 bases spanning the gap. This chain's CDR3 is CASSLDPYSNQPQHF. The CDR3 DNA follows: TGTGCCAGCAGCCTAGACCCTTATAGCAATCAGCCCCAGCATTTT. Full variable domain (outside the CDR3, taken from reference TRBV7-9 and TRBJ1-5): DTGVSQNPRHKITKRGQNVTFRCDPISEHNRLYWYRQTLGQGPEFLTYFQNEAQLEKSRLLSDRFSAERPKGSFSTLEIQRTEQGDSAMYLCASSLDPYSNQPQHFGDGTRLSIL.

V usage is TRBV7-9 and J usage is TRBJ1-1; the D gene is possibly TRBD1 (5 bases). V dropped 2 bases and J dropped 1 base, with 11 bases sitting between them. The CDR3 loop spans 15 amino acids. CDR1 and CDR2 from the germline V gene are SEHNR and FQNEAQ (reference sequence). CDR3: CASSLYQGGNTEAFF. CDR3 DNA: TGTGCCAGCAGCTTATATCAGGGAGGGAACACTGAAGCTTTCTTT. Full variable domain (outside the CDR3, taken from reference TRBV7-9 and TRBJ1-1): DTGVSQNPRHKITKRGQNVTFRCDPISEHNRLYWYRQTLGQGPEFLTYFQNEAQLEKSRLLSDRFSAERPKGSFSTLEIQRTEQGDSAMYLCASSLYQGGNTEAFFGQGTRLTVV.

As for this clonotype: This clone may be a read error of a much larger clone one base away. The rearrangement links TRBV9 to TRBJ2-2; no clear D gene. CDR1 SGDLS and CDR2 YYNGEE come from the germline V gene. V was pared by 2 bases and J by 7 bases, with 12 bases between. The CDR3 runs 14 residues. CDR3 amino acids: CASSVSLSVGELFF. CDR3 in DNA: TGTGCCAGCAGCGTGAGCCTTTCGGTCGGGGAGCTGTTTTTT. Together with reference TRBV9 and TRBJ2-2, the CDR3 gives the full variable domain: DSGVTQTPKHLITATGQRVTLRCSPRSGDLSVYWYQQSLDQGLQFLIQYYNGEERAKGNILERFSAQQFPDLHSELNLSSLELGDSALYFCASSVSLSVGELFFGEGSRLTVL.

This clonotype was detected many times. V usage is TRBV2 and J usage is TRBJ1-1; D perhaps matches TRBD1 (5 bases). CDR3 length equals 13 residues. CDR1 and CDR2 (germline): SNHLY, FYNNEI. Trimming left V 8 bases short and J 5 bases short, with 15 bases between. DNA of the CDR3: TGTGCCAGCTCGAGAGGGGCGAGGACTGAAGCTTTCTTT. It encodes CASSRGARTEAFF. Full variable domain (outside the CDR3, taken from reference TRBV2 and TRBJ1-1): EPEVTQTPSHQVTQMGQEVILRCVPISNHLYFYWYRQILGQKVEFLVSFYNNEISEKSEIFDDQFSVERPDGSNFTLKIRSTKLEDSAMYFCASSRGARTEAFFGQGTRLTVV.

This clonotype was recorded at least ten times. CDR3 DNA: TGTGCCACCAGGGAGACTAGCGGGAACCAAGAGACCCAGTACTTC. Its translation: CATRETSGNQETQYF. This sequence joins TRBV24-1 and TRBJ2-5; 11 bases are shared with TRBD2. V shed 7 bases and J 0 bases; nucleotides not matched to a gene: 3. Looked up from germline, CDR1 is KGHDR and CDR2 is SFDVKD. This CDR3 has 15 amino acids.

To note about this clonotype: Given a much more abundant clone one base away, this may be a read error. The chain joins TRBV14 to TRBJ1-4, with a tentative D call TRBD1 (5 bases). Germline values: CDR1 SGHDN, CDR2 FVKESK. The V end lost 5 bases, the J end lost 4 bases, and 11 bases lay between the germline ends. This CDR3 has 14 residues. The CDR3: CASSARQYNEKLFF. DNA for the CDR3: TGTGCCAGCAGCGCCCGACAGTATAATGAAAAACTGTTTTTT.

The V and J genes are TRBV25-1 and TRBJ2-7, with D unresolved. This CDR3 has 13 residues. V was clipped by 6 bases and J by 3 bases, with 12 bases between them. CDR1 and CDR2 (germline): MGHDK, SYGVNS. The CDR3 region is CASRSDANYEQYF. Written as DNA, the CDR3 is TGTGCCAGCAGATCGGACGCCAACTACGAGCAGTACTTC.

This clonotype appeared many times. This chain uses TRBV5-1 with TRBJ1-1; D unclear. Trimming removed 4 bases from V and 5 bases from J, with 15 bases in between. Germline V gene data show CDR1 as SGHRS and CDR2 as YFSETQ. The CDR3 is made up of 14 amino acids. CDR3 sequence reads: CASSTRTVATEAFF. The CDR3 DNA is TGCGCCAGCAGCACACGAACGGTAGCGACTGAAGCTTTCTTT.

The sample holds one count of this clonotype. A read error may explain this, as a much larger clone is one base away. The chain links TRBV6-1 to TRBJ1-5, with a tentative D call TRBD1 (5 bases). The CDR3 consists of 16 residues. CDR1 is MNHNS, CDR2 SASEGT, per germline. The CDR3 DNA reads TGTGCCGGCAGGAAGGACACGGGATATAGCAATCAGCCCCAGCATTTT. Protein product: CAGRKDTGYSNQPQHF.

The chain is built from TRBV29-1 and TRBJ2-7, with 7 bases identical to TRBD1. The ends lost 7 bases at V and 6 bases at J; junction bases unmatched: 9. CDR3 length: 12 residues. The V gene's germline CDR1 is SQVTM and CDR2 ANQGSEA. This CDR3 reads CSGSTGVPEQYF. Written as DNA, the CDR3 is TGCAGCGGGAGTACAGGGGTCCCCGAGCAGTACTTC.

This clonotype was seen many times. V usage is TRBV20-1 and J usage is TRBJ1-1; 7 nucleotides match TRBD1. Germline trimming cut 2 bases from V and 2 bases from J; bases unmatched to any gene: 8. This CDR3 spans 15 amino acids. Germline values: CDR1 DFQATT, CDR2 SNEGSKA (reference sequence). The CDR3 here is CSARTQDRRNTEAFF. In DNA, the CDR3 is TGCAGTGCTAGAACCCAGGACAGGAGAAACACTGAAGCTTTCTTT.

The CDR3 is CASNGQGSGYTF. CDR3 DNA sequence: TGTGCCAGCAACGGACAGGGAAGCGGCTACACCTTC. V and J are TRBV7-9 and TRBJ1-2, with 8 bases identical to TRBD1. V shed 7 bases, J shed 8 bases, and the junction held 6 bases outside the gene matches. CDR1 is SEHNR, CDR2 FQNEAQ, per germline (reference sequence). CDR3 length: 12 residues. The complete variable domain, with remaining parts taken from reference TRBV7-9 and TRBJ1-2, reads DTGVSQNPRHKITKRGQNVTFRCDPISEHNRLYWYRQTLGQGPEFLTYFQNEAQLEKSRLLSDRFSAERPKGSFSTLEIQRTEQGDSAMYLCASNGQGSGYTFGSGTRLTVV.

The CDR3 loop reads CASSYGSKNTEAFF. CDR3 sequence (DNA): TGTGCCAGCAGCTACGGTTCAAAAAACACTGAAGCTTTCTTT. The rearrangement joins TRBV7-2 to TRBJ1-1; no reliable D call. V dropped 4 bases and J dropped 2 bases, with 11 bases sitting between them. The CDR3 runs 14 residues. The V gene's germline CDR1 is SGHTA and CDR2 FQGNSA.

This clonotype was recorded many times. This chain connects TRBV20-1 to TRBJ2-5, with unresolved D. Trimming pared 3 bases from V and 5 bases from J, leaving 10 bases between. CDR3 length: 12 residues. CDR1 is DFQATT, CDR2 SNEGSKA, per germline (reference sequence). The CDR3 region is CSARTQGETQYF. CDR3 in DNA: TGCAGTGCTAGGACCCAAGGGGAGACCCAGTACTTC.

This clonotype was seen repeatedly, ten times or more. The J gene is TRBJ1-1, the V gene TRBV29-1; no reliable D call. This CDR3 is built from 13 residues. Per the germline V gene, CDR1 is SQVTM and CDR2 is ANQGSEA. Trimming removed 3 bases at V and 4 bases at J, with 12 bases between. The CDR3 sequence: CSVDSGFVTEAFF. The CDR3 nucleotides are TGCAGCGTTGACTCGGGGTTCGTCACTGAAGCTTTCTTT.

This clonotype was counted a few times. V gene TRBV20-1 combines with J gene TRBJ1-2; TRBD1 is a possible D gene (6 bases). V was pared by 6 bases and J by 6 bases, with 23 bases between. The CDR3 consists of 15 residues. Germline V CDR1 and CDR2: DFQATT, SNEGSKA (reference sequence). CDR3: CSAGRDTSGDDGYTF. In DNA, the CDR3 is TGCAGTGCCGGCCGGGACACTTCCGGGGACGATGGCTACACCTTC.

This clonotype was recorded at least ten times. The chain combines TRBV28 with TRBJ2-5, with a possible D match to TRBD1 (6 bases). CDR3 size: 13 residues. V was trimmed by 2 bases and J by 4 bases, leaving 8 bases between them. Germline values: CDR1 MDHEN, CDR2 SYDVKM. The chain's CDR3 is CASSLATGETQYF. CDR3 nucleotide sequence: TGTGCCAGCAGTTTAGCGACAGGAGAGACCCAGTACTTC.

Concerning this clonotype itself: One end of the junction varies from germline; a read error may be responsible. The chain is built from TRBV10-3 and TRBJ2-2; D could derive from TRBD1 or TRBD2 (5 bases each). The CDR3 is 19 residues long. Germline assignment: CDR1 ENHRY and CDR2 SYGVKD. CDR3 sequence reads: CASSLTSSRGGGRGGELFF. The CDR3 nucleotides read TGTGCCAGCAGTTTGACCTCATCACGGGGCGGAGGCCGGGGCGGGGAGCTGTTTTTT.

This clonotype was seen ten or more times. This chain connects TRBV5-6 to TRBJ2-2, with a tentative D call TRBD1 (5 bases). CDR1 is SGHDT, CDR2 YYEEEE, per germline. Trimming removed 0 bases at V and 4 bases at J, with 10 bases between. The CDR3 loop spans 15 amino acids. In DNA form, the CDR3 reads TGTGCCAGCAGCTTGGTTTTTGGGGCCACCGGGGAGCTGTTTTTT. Protein product: CASSLVFGATGELFF.

This clonotype was seen more than once but under ten times. The chain couples TRBV2 to TRBJ1-2; D is perhaps TRBD1 (5 bases). The germline gives CDR1 SNHLY, CDR2 FYNNEI. The CDR3 extends over 13 amino acids. V was cut by 0 bases and J by 5 bases, with 7 bases left in between. The CDR3 DNA reads as TGTGCCAGCAGTGAAGCGGGGCTATATGGCTACACCTTC. Protein product: CASSEAGLYGYTF.